This is a list of T cell receptor beta chains from one sample in a study of OX40 agonist ivuxolimab in advanced cancers. TCRdb keeps only in-frame clones here, not all; method: immunoSEQ multiplex PCR. The sample lists some 95,000 clones; about 85% were seen once. The material was CD4+ or CD8+ T cells sorted from blood, obtained in a trial of the OX40 agonist ivuxolimab. The source is an adult with an advanced solid tumor such as melanoma, head and neck, liver or kidney cancer. The CDR3 runs from the conserved cysteine through the conserved F or W. The D gene is left open where the match is weak. Rows may omit the clone size; those that give it use once, few, many or a size class.

TRBV29-1	-	-	TRBJ1-4	TGCAGCGTTGGGGCCTCATATGAGGGTAATGAAAAACTGTTTTTT	CSVGASYEGNEKLFF
TRBV28	-	-	TRBJ2-3	TGTGCCAGCAGTGCGTCTAGGGCGTATACGCAGTATTTT	CASSASRAYTQYF
TRBV30	once	-	TRBJ1-6	TGTGCCTGGAGGGGAAAAGGGGCGCGAAATTCACCCCTCCACTTT	CAWRGKGARNSPLHF
TRBV4-2	-	TRBD1	TRBJ2-5	TGTGCCAGCAGCCTCCAGACAGGGGACGAGACCCAGTACTTC	CASSLQTGDETQYF
TRBV28	once	-	TRBJ2-3	TGTGCCAGCAGTAGACCCCCAGGGAAGGATACGCAGTATTTT	CASSRPPGKDTQYF
TRBV28	-	TRBD1	TRBJ1-3	TGTGCCAGCAGTTTCCTCGACAGGGCATTATATTTT	CASSFLDRALYF
TRBV7-9	-	-	TRBJ1-3	TGTGCCAGCAGCTTAGGGCCCCGGGGGCCTGCCGGAAACACCATATATTTT	CASSLGPRGPAGNTIYF
TRBV30	-	TRBD2	TRBJ2-5	TGTGCCTTAGGGACTAGCGGGAGGGCGGGCCAAGAGACCCAGTACTTC	CALGTSGRAGQETQYF
TRBV19	-	-	TRBJ1-2	TGTGCCAGTAGTATAGCGAACGTTAACACCTTC	CASSIANVNTF
TRBV19	-	TRBD2	TRBJ2-1	TGTGCCAGTAGTATGAAGGGACTAGCGGGACTCAATGAGCAGTTCTTC	CASSMKGLAGLNEQFF
TRBV2	-	TRBD2	TRBJ2-7	TGTGCCAGCAGCCCACTAGCGGGAGGGATTACCTACGAGCAGTACTTC	CASSPLAGGITYEQYF
TRBV7-2	-	-	TRBJ1-2	TGTGCCAGCAGCTTAGGAGGGTTTACGAATGGCTACACCTTC	CASSLGGFTNGYTF
TRBV5-8	-	-	TRBJ2-5	TGTGCCAGCAGCTTGGGAGTCGGGGACCAAGAGACCCAGTACTTC	CASSLGVGDQETQYF
TRBV11-2	-	-	TRBJ2-2	TGTGCCAGCAGCTCTCGAAGGCCCAACACCGGGGAGCTGTTTTTT	CASSSRRPNTGELFF
TRBV23-1	many	TRBD2	TRBJ2-2	TGCGCCAGCAGTCTGGGCCAGCGGGAGAACACCGGGGAGCTGTTTTTT	CASSLGQRENTGELFF
TRBV27	-	TRBD1	TRBJ2-5	TGTGCCAGCAGTTTAATGACAGGGGTAGGGGAGACCCAGTACTTC	CASSLMTGVGETQYF
TRBV12-5	-	-	TRBJ2-1	TGTGCTAGTGGTCCCGACGGCGGAGGTCAAAATGAGCAGTTCTTC	CASGPDGGGQNEQFF
TRBV6-5	-	TRBD1	TRBJ1-1	TGTGCCAGCAGTTACACCGGGGACAGGGGTGAAGCTTTCTTT	CASSYTGDRGEAFF
TRBV13	-	-	TRBJ1-2	TGTGCCAGCAGCTTATCTAGCTATGGCTACACCTTC	CASSLSSYGYTF
TRBV4-1	-	-	TRBJ2-1	TGCGCCAGCAGTTATCCGGGACATACGCTGGATGAGCAGTTCTTC	CASSYPGHTLDEQFF
TRBV28	-	-	TRBJ1-2	TGTGCCAGCAGTAAGGGGAGCTATGGCTACACCTTC	CASSKGSYGYTF
TRBV27	-	-	TRBJ1-2	TGTGCCAGCAGTCCAGGGCTGGACAGAAACTATGGCTACACCTTC	CASSPGLDRNYGYTF
TRBV6-5	-	-	TRBJ1-3	TGTGCCAGCAGCCGGACCGTTTTGGGGGACACCATATATTTT	CASSRTVLGDTIYF
TRBV7-6	-	-	TRBJ2-1	TGTGCCAGCAGCTGGAGCGACAATGAGCAGTTCTTC	CASSWSDNEQFF
TRBV6-5	-	-	TRBJ1-2	TGTGCCAGCACCCCTGGGGCGCTTCGGGGCTACACCTTC	CASTPGALRGYTF
TRBV19	once	TRBD1	TRBJ2-2	TGTGCCAGTAGGCACTCCGGGACAGGGGTCACCGGGGAGCTGTTTTTT	CASRHSGTGVTGELFF
TRBV4-3	-	TRBD1	TRBJ2-3	TGCGCCAGCAGCCAACCGGGACAGGGACTGGCTACGCAGTATTTT	CASSQPGQGLATQYF
TRBV6-5	-	-	TRBJ2-7	TGTGCCAGCAGTTACTCCAGGGACCCCACCTACGAGCAGTACTTC	CASSYSRDPTYEQYF
TRBV5-6	-	-	TRBJ2-3	TGTGCCAGCAGCTTGGTATCCGGGAGCGGAACAGATACGCAGTATTTT	CASSLVSGSGTDTQYF
TRBV30	-	TRBD2	TRBJ2-7	TGTGCCTGGAGTGGACTAGCCGAGCAGTACTTC	CAWSGLAEQYF
TRBV19	-	-	TRBJ2-3	TGTGCCAGTAGCGTCACGCGAGATACGCAGTATTTT	CASSVTRDTQYF
TRBV9	-	-	TRBJ1-5	TGTGCCAGCAGCGCCCTAGGGGACGGTCAGCCCCAGCATTTT	CASSALGDGQPQHF
TRBV20-1	-	-	TRBJ2-5	TGCAGTGCTAGGTTCGAGACCCAGTACTTC	CSARFETQYF
TRBV6-5	-	-	TRBJ1-4	TGTGCCAGCAGACAAAGACCGGGTAATGAAAAACTGTTTTTT	CASRQRPGNEKLFF
TRBV10-3	-	-	TRBJ2-7	TGTGCCATCAGTGCGCGAACAGGTTACGAGCAGTACTTC	CAISARTGYEQYF
TRBV19	-	-	TRBJ1-2	TGTGCCAGTAGCGATGTCAGAACTAACTATGGCTACACCTTC	CASSDVRTNYGYTF
TRBV28	-	-	TRBJ2-7	TGTGCCAGCAGTTTACAAGCCTACGAGCAGTACTTC	CASSLQAYEQYF
TRBV14	-	-	TRBJ2-5	TGTGCCAGCAGCCAAGCGGGTGTGGGGCCAGAGACCCAGTACTTC	CASSQAGVGPETQYF
TRBV5-1	-	TRBD2	TRBJ2-7	TGCGCCAGCAGCCCTGTCCCGGGACTAGCGGGAGGGCCCGTCGAGCAGTACTTC	CASSPVPGLAGGPVEQYF
TRBV5-1	-	-	TRBJ2-2	TGCGCCAGCAGCTCGGGGGATCCGAACACCGGGGAGCTGTTTTTT	CASSSGDPNTGELFF
TRBV18	once	-	TRBJ1-3	TGTGCCAGCTCACCCGCGGTTCAGACTGGAAACACCATATATTTT	CASSPAVQTGNTIYF
TRBV7-9	few	-	TRBJ2-1	TGTGCCAGCAGCCGTCCCGCGGGGAATGAGCAGTTCTTC	CASSRPAGNEQFF
TRBV28	-	TRBD1	TRBJ2-4	TGTGCCAGCAGGACAGGGGCCCGGGGGAAAAACATTCAGTACTTC	CASRTGARGKNIQYF
TRBV5-6	-	TRBD2	TRBJ2-1	TGTGCCAGCAGCCTCGGGAGGGGAACCGTGTACAATGAGCAGTTCTTC	CASSLGRGTVYNEQFF
TRBV30	-	-	TRBJ1-6	TGTGCCTGGAGTGTACGAAATAATTCACCCCTCCACTTT	CAWSVRNNSPLHF
TRBV9	-	-	TRBJ1-3	TGTGCCAGCAGCCCAGGATTCTCTGGAAACACCATATATTTT	CASSPGFSGNTIYF
TRBV7-9	-	-	TRBJ1-2	TGTGCCAGCAGCTTAGGGACAAGGAGGTCCCATGGCTACACCTTC	CASSLGTRRSHGYTF
TRBV6-6	-	-	TRBJ2-7	TGTGCCAGCAGTTACTCGGGGCGGGACGGGTCCTACGAGCAGTACTTC	CASSYSGRDGSYEQYF
TRBV18	many	TRBD1	TRBJ1-2	TGTGCCAGCTCACCGACAGGGTATGGCTACACCTTC	CASSPTGYGYTF
TRBV19	-	TRBD1	TRBJ2-5	TGTGCCAGTAGTATGGCCGGACAGGCCCGCGGGACCCAGTACTTC	CASSMAGQARGTQYF
TRBV6-5	-	TRBD2	TRBJ2-1	TGTGCCAGCAGTTCTACTAGCGGTCAATACAATGAGCAGTTCTTC	CASSSTSGQYNEQFF
TRBV19	-	TRBD1	TRBJ1-5	TGTGCCAGTAGTACGACAGGGGGTCCGGGCCAGCCCCAGCATTTT	CASSTTGGPGQPQHF
TRBV29-1	once	-	TRBJ2-1	TGCAGCGTCGAGAGGGGGAGTGATGAGCAGTTCTTC	CSVERGSDEQFF